The entry that follows covers one T cell receptor beta chain sequence. This CDR3 region has 16 residues. V lost 1 base and J lost 4; bases outside the gene matches: 8. CDR1 is SGHRS and CDR2 is YFSETQ in the germline V gene. This record comes from a study of cytomegalovirus exposure and HLA in healthy donors. In the PCR, 60 Vbeta and 13 Jbeta primers were used. TCRdb's table, derived via immunoSEQ multiplex PCR, lists solely in-frame clones and lacks some. Of about 180,000 clones detected, around 81% appear once; the ten largest clones hold under 2.5%. V gene TRBV5-1 combines with J gene TRBJ2-3; TRBD2 matches 8 bases. Sequencing was carried out using PBMCs. The clonotype originates from a woman younger than 45 in good health and CMV-seronegative. The CDR3 DNA reads as TGCGCCAGCAGCTTGTATTCCGGGGGGGCCGCAGATACGCAGTATTTT. This codes for CASSLYSGGAADTQYF.